This T cell receptor (beta chain) stems from a study of human T cells and chemical hapten exposure. The CDR3 has 13 amino acids. Trimming took off 2 bases at V and 6 bases at J, with 8 bases between the two ends. Germline lookup yields CDR1 MNHNS and CDR2 SASEGT. Via MiXCR, TCRdb re-called the 5' RACE reads, giving one row per CDR3 protein. In the table there are approximately 140,000 distinct CDR3 sequences, 3.5% to 5% of which are singletons. This clonotype was seen ten or more times. The total RNA was obtained from whole blood that was not fractionated. The chain couples TRBV6-1 to TRBJ1-5, with no clear D. The clonotype was recovered from a female donor in good health. CDR3 region: CASSEFRSQPQHF. CDR3 in DNA: TGTGCCAGCAGTGAATTTCGAAGTCAGCCCCAGCATTTT.